The present T cell receptor beta chain was sequenced within a study of T cell responses to AZD1222 COVID-19 vaccine. Study details: Investigators merged groups given second doses at roughly 4 or roughly 12 weeks.

Concerning this clone itself: Its antigen is as yet unknown.

The repertoire was sequenced with immunoSEQ multiplex PCR; TCRdb's copy has only in-frame clones and lacks some. The sample includes 160,000 or so clones, 91% seen only once; the top ten take around 1.8%. Trimming shortened V by 1 base and J by 5 bases, and 2 bases separated the two germline ends. This CDR3 spans 11 amino acids. The germline CDR1 and CDR2 sequences are SGHAT and FQDESV (reference sequence). Study findings and constraints: Spike as a whole was targeted by vaccine-associated CD4 TCRs, dominant at 160-218 and 743-854. Breadth and depth of Spike-specific TCRs rose after two AZD1222 doses. Donors in the cohort were predominantly white British and more often female, and clonal diversity was possibly underestimated.

The V call is TRBV11-1, the J call TRBJ2-5; no clear D gene. The sequencing here drew on peripheral blood, taken on day 0 of AZD1222 vaccination. This clonotype was sampled from an adult in good health. DNA for the CDR3: TGTGCCAGCAGCTTAGGGGAGACCCAGTACTTC. It codes for CASSLGETQYF.